This T cell receptor beta chain derives from a study of T cells in Graves' hyperthyroidism and ophthalmopathy. At the level of the study: Peripheral blood was secured at the point of initial diagnosis, before any treatment.

Out of roughly 10 ml of fresh peripheral blood came the PBMCs. This clonotype was seen ten or more times. Its antigen is unknown. Using RNA transcripts as the source, TCR beta CDR3 regions were amplified. A first-round RT-PCR of the TCR CDR3 used the HTBI primer set. In TCRdb, the multiplex PCR reads were re-called with MiXCR into one record per CDR3 protein. Of 150,000 to 200,000 distinct CDR3 sequences listed, around 8.9% are singletons. This CDR3 spans 15 amino acids. Germline trimming cut 4 bases from V and 4 bases from J; bases unmatched to any gene: 10. CDR1 is DFQATT, CDR2 SNEGSKA, per germline (reference sequence). Overall study findings and caveats: From stable hyperthyroidism, ophthalmopathy was separated by a 13 V-J model. Most thyroid-expanded clonotypes above 0.001 were also found in blood.

The sample was blood. The chain employs TRBV20-1 and TRBJ2-3; 8 bases are shared with TRBD2. This receptor was taken from a woman under 30 with Graves' hyperthyroidism that later progressed to Graves' ophthalmopathy. DNA for the CDR3: TGCAGTGCTATCGGAGAGCGGGGGAGGTCAGATACGCAGTATTTT. Its protein product is CSAIGERGRSDTQYF.